This TCR beta chain was obtained from a study of TIL therapy for anti-PD-1-resistant metastatic lung cancer. Sequencing used immunoSEQ v3. Libraries were sequenced to around 2 million read pairs (survey) or 5-6 million (deep). Only in-frame clones appear in the TCRdb table, and some are missing; sequencing was by immunoSEQ multiplex PCR. The data contain under 70,000 clones, around 70% of them singletons. V gave up 5 bases and J gave up 0 bases, with 15 bases separating them. Germline loops: CDR1 SGHRS, CDR2 YFSETQ. CDR3 length: 16 amino acids. Noted time point: pre-treatment sample, taken before nivolumab and TIL therapy. Patients were adults with stage 4 NSCLC.

The source of this sequence is a person aged 25-85 years with non-small cell lung cancer. This specimen was blood, taken at baseline. V is TRBV5-1 and J is TRBJ1-3, with D possibly being TRBD1 (6 bases). The CDR3 sequence: CASSGGSLYSGNTIYF. The CDR3 DNA sequence: TGCGCCAGCAGTGGGGGCAGCCTCTACTCTGGAAACACCATATATTTT.